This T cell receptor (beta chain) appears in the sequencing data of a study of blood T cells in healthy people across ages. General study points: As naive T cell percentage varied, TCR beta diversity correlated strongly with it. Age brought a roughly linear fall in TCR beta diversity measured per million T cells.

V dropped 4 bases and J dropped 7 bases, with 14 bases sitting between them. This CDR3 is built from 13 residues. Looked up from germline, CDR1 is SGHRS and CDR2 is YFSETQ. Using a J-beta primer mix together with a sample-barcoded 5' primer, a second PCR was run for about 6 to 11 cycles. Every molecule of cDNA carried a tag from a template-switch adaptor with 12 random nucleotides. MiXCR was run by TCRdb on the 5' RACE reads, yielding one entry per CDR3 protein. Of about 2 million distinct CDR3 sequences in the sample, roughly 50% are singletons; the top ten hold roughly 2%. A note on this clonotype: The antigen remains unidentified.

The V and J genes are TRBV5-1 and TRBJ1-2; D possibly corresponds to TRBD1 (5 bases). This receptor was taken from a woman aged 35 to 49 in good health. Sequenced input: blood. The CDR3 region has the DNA TGCGCCAGCAGCGGAGCGGACAAAGGTGGCTACACCTTC. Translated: CASSGADKGGYTF.